The clone carrying this T cell receptor beta chain was seen a single time. The antigen is undetermined. This sample is drawn from a study of T cells in Graves' hyperthyroidism and ophthalmopathy. Trimming stripped 4 bases from V and 7 bases from J, with 15 bases between. The CDR3 sequence is 14 residues long. Germline V gene sequence: CDR1 SGHNT, CDR2 YYREEE (reference sequence). Study-level results: The model forecast ophthalmopathy, anticipating it by a median approximately 6.1 months before onset. Researchers found most expanded thyroid clonotypes above 0.001 in blood as well.

Each diagnosis drew on symptoms, thyroxine, TRAb, thyroid ultrasound and orbital computed tomography findings. The PBMCs had their origin in 10 ml of fresh peripheral blood. The investigators amplified TCR beta CDR3 regions from RNA transcripts. The TCR CDR3 first-round RT-PCR relied on the HTBI primer set. TCRdb re-analysed the multiplex PCR reads in MiXCR, keeping a single row per CDR3 protein. The sample comprises a few hundred thousand distinct CDR3 sequences, roughly 20% of which are singletons, and about 25% rests with the top ten. The chain is built from TRBV5-4 and TRBJ2-4; D is uncertain. Sequences were obtained from blood. This TCR was sampled from a man aged 18 to 30 with Graves' hyperthyroidism. The CDR3 DNA follows: TGTGCCAGCAGCCTCGGCAGACCGTCGAACATTCAGTACTTC. Translating it yields CASSLGRPSNIQYF.